These 5 T cell receptor beta chains were sequenced from one sample in a study of spatial heterogeneity in lung cancer (dated by TCRdb to the late 2010s). The library came from 5' RACE. The sequencer was a NextSeq 500. TCRdb trimmed the raw reads at Q25, called clones with MiXCR and kept productive beta chains. Every distinct CDR3 protein forms one entry, paired with its most common genes and DNA. Here the sample has roughly 79,000 distinct CDR3 sequences; about 12% occur a single time. Of the sample, 4.5% to 5.5% falls within the top ten clones. The label giving this sample's time point can be read as: sample taken at primary tumor resection. Without any cell sorting, TCR sequencing was performed on whole RNA extracted either from tumor and nontumor lung tissue or from cryopreserved PBMC samples. The sequenced sample was PBMCs, obtained at surgery. The receptors were gathered from a male donor with early-stage non-small cell lung cancer.

This clonotype was seen at least ten times. The chain combines TRBV30 with TRBJ1-1; 7 nucleotides align to TRBD1. Germline assignment: CDR1 GTSNPN and CDR2 SVGIG (reference sequence). V shed 5 bases, J shed 4 bases, and the junction held 7 bases outside the gene matches. The CDR3 consists of 13 residues. For the CDR3, the DNA is TGTGCCTGGCGGCTCGCAGGGGGCACTGAAGCTTTCTTT. Translated, it gives CAWRLAGGTEAFF. Complete variable domain (other parts from reference TRBV30 and TRBJ1-1): SQTIHQWPATLVQPVGSPLSLECTVEGTSNPNLYWYRQAAGRGLQLLFYSVGIGQISSEVPQNLSASRPQDRQFILSSKKLLLSDSGFYLCAWRLAGGTEAFFGQGTRLTVV.

This clonotype was counted only a few times. This sequence joins TRBV7-2 and TRBJ2-1, with a possible D match to TRBD2 (6 bases). This CDR3 has 14 amino acids. V dropped 8 bases and J dropped 0 bases, with 11 bases sitting between them. Per the germline V gene, CDR1 is SGHTA and CDR2 is FQGNSA. The CDR3: CASRLGGSYNEQFF. CDR3 sequence (DNA): TGTGCCAGCCGACTGGGGGGCTCCTACAATGAGCAGTTCTTC.

This chain uses TRBV7-9 with TRBJ2-7; D unclear. This CDR3 comprises 13 residues. Deletions cut 2 bases from V and 1 base from J, with 6 bases between. Germline values: CDR1 SEHNR, CDR2 FQNEAQ (reference sequence). CDR3 coding DNA: TGTGCCAGCAGCTTACCGGAGTCCTACGAGCAGTACTTC. It specifies CASSLPESYEQYF.

In this sample, this clonotype turned up a few times. This chain joins TRBV20-1 and TRBJ2-1; unclear D gene. V was cut by 4 bases and J by 5 bases, with 15 bases left in between. The CDR3 runs 14 residues. The germline gives CDR1 DFQATT, CDR2 SNEGSKA (reference sequence). The CDR3 sequence is CSATGRRMDNEQFF. CDR3 sequence (DNA): TGCAGTGCTACGGGCAGGCGGATGGACAATGAGCAGTTCTTC.

V usage is TRBV30 and J usage is TRBJ1-2; TRBD1 aligns across 8 bases. This CDR3 comprises 10 residues. V gave up 5 bases and J gave up 7 bases; unmatched junction bases: 0. CDR1 GTSNPN and CDR2 SVGIG come from the germline V gene (reference sequence). CDR3 nucleotide sequence: TGTGCCTGGGACAGGGGTGGCTACACCTTC. Translating gives CAWDRGGYTF.